Each of the 27 T cell receptor beta chains below was sequenced from the same sample in a study of CD8 T cells in Susac syndrome. About 0.5 to 1 ug RNA was reverse transcribed with random hexamers. Using its own MiXCR run on the immunoSEQ multiplex PCR reads, TCRdb lists one record per CDR3 protein. The top ten hold 0.5% to 0.65% of the sample, which has about 130,000 distinct CDR3 sequences, roughly 80% seen once. Sequencing was carried out using CD8+ T cells from PBMCs. These receptors were taken from a human donor with multiple sclerosis.

The J gene is TRBJ2-2, the V gene TRBV4-3; D is perhaps TRBD1 (6 bases). This CDR3 spans 16 amino acids. Trimming pared 4 bases from V and 5 bases from J, leaving 17 bases between. CDR1 and CDR2 (germline): LGHNA, YSLEER. CDR3 coding DNA: TGCGCCAGCAGCCCAGATGGGGCAGGGGTGACCGGGGAGCTGTTTTTT. It yields the protein CASSPDGAGVTGELFF.

The chain combines TRBV6-1 with TRBJ2-2; the match to TRBD2 covers 9 bases. Looked up from germline, CDR1 is MNHNS and CDR2 is SASEGT. V was clipped by 8 bases and J by 4 bases; unmatched bases: 5. The CDR3 extends over 14 amino acids. CDR3 bases: TGTGCCAGCTTAGAGCGGGGGGCCACCGGGGAGCTGTTTTTT. Translated: CASLERGATGELFF.

The rearrangement links TRBV5-1 to TRBJ2-2; D is undetermined. Looked up from germline, CDR1 is SGHRS and CDR2 is YFSETQ. V lost 1 base and J 2 bases, leaving 18 bases between the germline ends. This CDR3 region has 18 residues. CDR3 sequence (DNA): TGCGCCAGCAGCTTGTTATGTTGCACAATCGACAACACCGGGGAGCTGTTTTTT. It specifies CASSLLCCTIDNTGELFF.

The chain carries TRBV20-1 and TRBJ2-7; 8 bases are shared with TRBD2. Per the germline V gene, CDR1 is DFQATT and CDR2 is SNEGSKA (reference sequence). The V and J ends lost 5 bases and 0 bases, in that order; junction bases with no gene match: 15. The CDR3 is 17 amino acids. The CDR3 coding sequence is TGCAGTGCTGGCGCCCCCCCTAGCGGGCTCCCCTCCTACGAGCAGTACTTC. Its translation is CSAGAPPSGLPSYEQYF.

This clonotype has a handful of counts. CDR3 in amino acids: CASSQVRGTDTQYF. DNA for the CDR3: TGCGCCAGCAGCCAAGTTCGGGGCACAGATACGCAGTATTTT. The chain has TRBV4-1 and TRBJ2-3; no clear D. V was clipped by 1 base and J by 1 base, with 6 bases between them. CDR1 MGHRA and CDR2 YSYEKL come from the germline V gene. The CDR3 runs to 14 residues.

V is TRBV20-1 and J is TRBJ1-1, with 8 bases that match TRBD1. The CDR3 is made up of 15 amino acids. Looked up from germline, CDR1 is DFQATT and CDR2 is SNEGSKA (reference sequence). The V gene end was trimmed by 0 bases and the J gene end by 8 bases; junction bases not matched to a gene: 11. CDR3 amino acids: CSAREFKTGGIEAFF. For the CDR3, the DNA is TGCAGTGCTAGAGAATTTAAAACAGGGGGGATCGAAGCTTTCTTT.

The gene calls are TRBV5-6 and TRBJ1-4, with D maybe TRBD1 (5 bases). The germline CDR1 and CDR2 sequences are SGHDT and YYEEEE. V was cut by 3 bases and J by 0 bases, with 18 bases left in between. The CDR3 loop spans 18 amino acids. CDR3 amino acids: CASSSAAGSPPTNEKLFF. The DNA of the CDR3 is TGTGCCAGCAGCTCGGCGGCAGGGAGTCCGCCAACTAATGAAAAACTGTTTTTT.

The J gene is TRBJ2-2, the V gene TRBV5-1; 7 bases match TRBD1. With 9 bases clipped from V and 5 bases from J, the junction kept 10 bases outside the gene matches. CDR3 size: 14 residues. Per germline, CDR1 SGHRS and CDR2 YFSETQ. The CDR3 loop is CATSGTEITGELFF. CDR3 DNA sequence: TGCGCCACATCCGGGACAGAGATAACCGGGGAGCTGTTTTTT.

The gene calls are TRBV9 and TRBJ2-7, with D perhaps matching TRBD1 (6 bases). The germline CDR1 and CDR2 sequences are SGDLS and YYNGEE. V lost 4 bases and J 2 bases, leaving 16 bases between the germline ends. The CDR3 is 15 residues long. The CDR3 bases are TGTGCCAGCAGCCCCGGGCCAGGGGAAACCTACGAGCAGTACTTC. Encoded protein: CASSPGPGETYEQYF.

This clonotype has a handful of counts. The rearrangement links TRBV6-2 or TRBV6-3 to TRBJ2-7; D not certain. This CDR3 is built from 12 residues. Germline V gene sequence: CDR1 MNHEY, CDR2 SVGEGT. V lost 2 bases, J lost 6 bases, and 8 bases lay in between. CDR3 coding DNA: TGTGCCAGCAGTTACGGCAGAGGCGAGCAGTACGTC. Its translation is CASSYGRGEQYV.

The count of this clonotype is one. The J gene is TRBJ1-1, the V gene TRBV5-6; possible D gene TRBD1, 6 bases. Germline lookup yields CDR1 SGHDT and CDR2 YYEEEE. V gave up 4 bases and J gave up 0 bases, with 13 bases separating them. The CDR3 runs 15 residues. CDR3 bases: TGTGCCAGCAGCCTGCGGGGGGCATTGAACACTGAAGCTTTCTTT. Translating gives CASSLRGALNTEAFF.

The sample holds one count of this clonotype. This sequence joins TRBV4-1 and TRBJ1-1, with TRBD1 matching over 8 bases. This CDR3 contains 19 residues. Germline-derived CDR1 and CDR2 are MGHRA and YSYEKL. Germline trimming cut 1 base from V and 0 bases from J; bases unmatched to any gene: 13. Here the CDR3 reads CASSQARRTGMEMNTEAFF. Here the CDR3 DNA reads TGCGCCAGCAGCCAAGCACGTCGGACAGGGATGGAAATGAACACTGAAGCTTTCTTT.

The chain couples TRBV4-1 to TRBJ2-3, with D maybe TRBD1 (6 bases). Germline CDR1 and CDR2: MGHRA and YSYEKL. CDR3 size: 16 residues. V was clipped by 1 base and J by 2 bases, with 13 bases between them. CDR3 sequence: CASSQATGRPTDTQYF. In nucleotides, the CDR3 is TGCGCCAGCAGCCAAGCGACAGGCCGTCCCACAGATACGCAGTATTTT.

This rearrangement joins TRBV12-3 or TRBV12-4 to TRBJ2-6; no reliable D call. V shed 9 bases and J shed 4 bases, with 7 bases lying between them. The CDR3 sequence is 12 residues long. The CDR3 DNA is TGTGCCAGTGCCCAGGGGGCCAACGTCCTGACTTTC. It encodes CASAQGANVLTF.

Only one count was recorded for this clonotype. This chain connects TRBV2 to TRBJ2-3, with 9 bases lining up with TRBD2. Looked up from germline, CDR1 is SNHLY and CDR2 is FYNNEI. Trimming cost V 6 bases and J 2 bases; bases outside gene matches: 3. This CDR3 contains 14 residues. CDR3 loop: CASRLAGTTDTQYF. In DNA, the CDR3 is TGTGCCAGCAGGCTAGCGGGGACCACAGATACGCAGTATTTT.

The chain combines TRBV29-1 with TRBJ1-2; tentatively, D is TRBD1 (5 bases). In germline, CDR1 is SQVTM, CDR2 ANQGSEA. Trimming removed 5 bases from V and 5 bases from J, with 9 bases in between. CDR3 length: 11 amino acids. The CDR3 reads CSVPGTYGYTF. CDR3 bases: TGCAGCGTTCCAGGGACGTATGGCTACACCTTC. The whole variable domain, remainder taken from reference TRBV29-1 and TRBJ1-2, is SAVISQKPSRDICQRGTSLTIQCQVDSQVTMMFWYRQQPGQSLTLIATANQGSEATYESGFVIDKFPISRPNLTFSTLTVSNMSPEDSSIYLCSVPGTYGYTFGSGTRLTVV.

J is TRBJ2-1 and V is TRBV5-4; tentative D call: TRBD2 (6 bases). Trimming took 4 bases from V and 7 from J, leaving 18 bases between them. Germline-derived CDR1 and CDR2 are SGHNT and YYREEE (reference sequence). This CDR3 has 15 residues. CDR3 nucleotide sequence: TGTGCCAGCAGCCCCCCGGGAGCCCATGTTAATGAGCAGTTCTTC. This gives the protein CASSPPGAHVNEQFF.

About this clonotype itself: A junction boundary mismatches the germline segment, possibly from a read error. The V gene is TRBV28, the J gene TRBJ2-1, with TRBD1 as a possible D gene (6 bases). This CDR3 is built from 16 residues. Per the germline V gene, CDR1 is MDHEN and CDR2 is SYDVKM. The CDR3 sequence is CASSLLQGLVGNEQFF. The CDR3 nucleotides are TGTGCCAGCAGCTTATTACAGGGATTGGTTGGCAATGAGCAGTTCTTC.

The chain carries TRBV7-9 and TRBJ1-4; TRBD1 agrees at 10 bases. CDR3 size: 15 residues. With 1 base clipped from V and 8 bases from J, the junction kept 4 bases outside the gene matches. The germline gives CDR1 SEHNR, CDR2 FQNEAQ (reference sequence). CDR3 DNA: TGTGCCAGCAGCTTAGTAGGACAGGGGGACGAAAAACTGTTTTTT. It translates to CASSLVGQGDEKLFF.

The chain has TRBV6-2 or TRBV6-3 and TRBJ2-5; D gene unclear. V lost 0 bases and J lost 4, with 12 bases in between. Germline V gene sequence: CDR1 MNHEY, CDR2 SVGEGT. CDR3 length equals 15 residues. The CDR3 spells CASSYSSLGGETQYF. CDR3 nucleotides: TGTGCCAGCAGTTACTCGTCCTTGGGCGGAGAGACCCAGTACTTC.

There are a few counts of this clonotype. The chain combines TRBV7-9 with TRBJ2-5; weak D call: TRBD1 (6 bases). Germline V lookup: CDR1 SEHNR, CDR2 FQNEAQ (reference sequence). The V and J ends lost 5 bases and 5 bases respectively, with 15 bases between them. The CDR3 consists of 14 residues. In nucleotides, the CDR3 is TGTGCCAGCAGCGCCCCACAGGGATCGGAGACCCAGTACTTC. This translates into CASSAPQGSETQYF.

The count of this clonotype is one. This chain joins TRBV10-3 and TRBJ1-2; D may be TRBD1 (5 bases). Germline V gene data show CDR1 as ENHRY and CDR2 as SYGVKD. This CDR3 is built from 15 residues. Trimming took off 4 bases at V and 7 bases at J, with 19 bases between the two ends. CDR3 DNA: TGTGCCATCAGTGTAAACCCGGGACGGAGGGGTGGCTACACCTTC. Residues: CAISVNPGRRGGYTF.

This chain joins TRBV6-5 and TRBJ1-2; D not resolved. CDR1 and CDR2 from the germline V gene are MNHEY and SVGAGI. The CDR3 extends over 13 amino acids. With 6 bases removed from V and 6 bases from J, the gap between germline ends came to 14 bases. The CDR3 protein is CASSSTHRDGYTF. DNA of the CDR3: TGTGCCAGCAGCTCTACACATAGGGATGGCTACACCTTC.

This chain uses TRBV4-1 with TRBJ2-1; D unresolved. CDR1 and CDR2 from the germline V gene are MGHRA and YSYEKL. Trimming removed 0 bases from V and 15 bases from J, with 18 bases in between. CDR3 length: 14 residues. In nucleotides, the CDR3 is TGCGCCAGCAGCCAAGATCTGACCGGTTGGACGCGGTTCTTC. Its protein product is CASSQDLTGWTRFF.

This clonotype was seen more than once but under ten times. In DNA, the CDR3 is TGTGCCAGCAGTTACTCCCATCTGGGCTCAGGGCAGTTCTTC. This gives the protein CASSYSHLGSGQFF. The chain links TRBV6-2 or TRBV6-3 to TRBJ2-1; D is undetermined. CDR1 is MNHEY, CDR2 SVGEGT, per germline. V was shortened by 0 bases and J by 12 bases, with 15 bases between the two germline ends. This CDR3 spans 14 amino acids.

Notes on this clonotype: An end of the junction does not agree with germline; a read error may underlie this. The J gene is TRBJ2-1, the V gene TRBV2; 9 bases line up with TRBD2. The CDR3 spans 16 residues. Per the germline V gene, CDR1 is SNHLY and CDR2 is FYNNEI. CDR3: CASREAGRGGLNEQFF. For the CDR3, the DNA is TGTGCCAGCAGGGAAGCGGGGCGGGGGGGCCTAAATGAGCAGTTCTTC.

This sequence joins TRBV10-2 and TRBJ2-5, with D unresolved. This CDR3 spans 14 amino acids. V was cut by 3 bases and J by 0 bases, with 8 bases left in between. CDR1 and CDR2 from the germline V gene are WSHSY and SAAADI. CDR3 sequence (DNA): TGCGCCAGCAGTGACTGGGCAGACCAAGAGACCCAGTACTTC. It translates to CASSDWADQETQYF.